This TCR beta chain originates from a study of cytomegalovirus exposure and HLA in healthy donors. Using immunoSEQ multiplex PCR, the repertoire was profiled, and TCRdb retains in-frame clones only, with some absent. The data hold 55,000 to 75,000 clones, with just under 95% observed a single time. Germline values: CDR1 MNHEY, CDR2 SMNVEV (reference sequence). This CDR3 has 13 residues. Trimming shortened V by 3 bases and J by 4 bases, and 7 bases separated the two germline ends. This chain uses TRBV27 with TRBJ1-5; D gene unclear. The sequence was obtained from a man between 18 and 35 years old in good health and CMV-seropositive. The sample taken for sequencing was PBMCs. CDR3 coding DNA: TGTGCCAGCAGTTTTGGCGGTAATCAGCCCCAGCATTTT. This gives the protein CASSFGGNQPQHF.